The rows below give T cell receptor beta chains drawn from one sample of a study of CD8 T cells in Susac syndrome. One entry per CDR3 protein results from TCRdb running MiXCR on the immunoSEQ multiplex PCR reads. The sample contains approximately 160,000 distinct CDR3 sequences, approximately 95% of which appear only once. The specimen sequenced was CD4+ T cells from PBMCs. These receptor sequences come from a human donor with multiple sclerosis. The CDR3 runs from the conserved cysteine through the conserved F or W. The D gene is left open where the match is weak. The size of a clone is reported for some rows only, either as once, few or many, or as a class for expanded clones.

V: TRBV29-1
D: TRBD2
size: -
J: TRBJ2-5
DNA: TGCAGCGGGGCGGGGGGCCACCAAGAGACCCAGTACTTC
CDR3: CSGAGGHQETQYF

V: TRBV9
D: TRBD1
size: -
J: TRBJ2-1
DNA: TGTGCCAGCAACCTCGGGGGACAGGGAGACAATGAGCAGTTCTTC
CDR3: CASNLGGQGDNEQFF

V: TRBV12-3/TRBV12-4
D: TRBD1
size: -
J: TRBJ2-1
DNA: TGTGCCAGCAGTGGACAGGGGACCTCCTACAATGAGCAGTTCTTC
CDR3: CASSGQGTSYNEQFF

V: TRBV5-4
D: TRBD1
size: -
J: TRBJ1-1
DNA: TGTGCCAGCAGCAAGGACAGGGAAGGTGAAGCTTTCTTT
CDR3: CASSKDREGEAFF

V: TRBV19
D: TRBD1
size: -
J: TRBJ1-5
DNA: TGTGCCAGTAGTTTCCAAACAGGGGGAGGGCAGCCCCAGCATTTT
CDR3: CASSFQTGGGQPQHF

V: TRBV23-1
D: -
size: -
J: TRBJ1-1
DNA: TGCGCCAGCACAGTCATGGGGACAAACCTTAACACTGAAGCTTTCTTT
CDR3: CASTVMGTNLNTEAFF

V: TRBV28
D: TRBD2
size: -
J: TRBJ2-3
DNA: TGTGCCAGCAGCTTAGCGGGGTTGGGGGGCAGCACAGATACGCAGTATTTT
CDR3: CASSLAGLGGSTDTQYF

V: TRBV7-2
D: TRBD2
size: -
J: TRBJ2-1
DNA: TGTGCCAGCAACCTCGGGGGGGCGCTTACTGATGAGCAGTTCTTC
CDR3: CASNLGGALTDEQFF

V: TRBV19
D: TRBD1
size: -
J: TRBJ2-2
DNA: TGTGCCAGTACCACGACAGGGTTCACCGGGGAGCTGTTTTTT
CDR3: CASTTTGFTGELFF

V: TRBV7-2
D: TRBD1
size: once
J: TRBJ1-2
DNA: TGTGCCAGCAGCCTCGACAGGGGAGAGTATGGCTACACCTTC
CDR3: CASSLDRGEYGYTF

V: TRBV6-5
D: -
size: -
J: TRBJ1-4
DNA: TGTGCCAGCAGTTACAGCGGGAATGAAAAACTGTTTTTT
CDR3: CASSYSGNEKLFF

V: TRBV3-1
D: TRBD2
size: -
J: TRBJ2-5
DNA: TGTGCCAGCAGCCAGGGGGACTTAGCGGGGGGCCGTGAGACCCAGTACTTC
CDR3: CASSQGDLAGGRETQYF

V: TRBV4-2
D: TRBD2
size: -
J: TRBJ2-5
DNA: TGTGCCAGCAGCCAGGACCCTAGCGGGGGGGAATCAGAGACCCAGTACTTC
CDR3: CASSQDPSGGESETQYF

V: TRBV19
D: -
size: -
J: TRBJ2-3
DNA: TGTGCCAGTAGTATCGGCGGAACGACAGATACGCAGTATTTT
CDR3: CASSIGGTTDTQYF

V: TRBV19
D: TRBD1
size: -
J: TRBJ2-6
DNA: TGTGCCAGTAGTAAGGACAGGCGTACTGGGGCCAACGTCCTGACTTTC
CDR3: CASSKDRRTGANVLTF

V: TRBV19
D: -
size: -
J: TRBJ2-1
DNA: TGTGCCAGCCTAACCAGGGTCGATGAGCAGTTCTTC
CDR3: CASLTRVDEQFF

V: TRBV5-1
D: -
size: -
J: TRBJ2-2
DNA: TGCGCCAGCAGCCAAGACACAAACACCGGGGAGCTGTTTTTT
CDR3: CASSQDTNTGELFF

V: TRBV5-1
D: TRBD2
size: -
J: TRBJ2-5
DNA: TGCGCCAGCAGCCGAGATGGACTAGCGGGAGCACAGGAGACCCAGTACTTC
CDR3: CASSRDGLAGAQETQYF

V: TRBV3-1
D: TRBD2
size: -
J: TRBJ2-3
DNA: TGTGCCAGCAGGAAGCGGGGGAGCACAGATACGCAGTATTTT
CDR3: CASRKRGSTDTQYF

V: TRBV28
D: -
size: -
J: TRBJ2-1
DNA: TGTGCCAGCAGTTTACAGGGCTTCCGCGGGTTCTTC
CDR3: CASSLQGFRGFF

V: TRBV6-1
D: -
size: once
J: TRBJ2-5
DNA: TGTGCCAGCAGTGAAGGGCCCTTGGAGACCCAGTACTTC
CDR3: CASSEGPLETQYF

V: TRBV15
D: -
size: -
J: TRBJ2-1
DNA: TGTGCCACCAGCAAATTATCCTCGGGACTCAACAATGAGCAGTTCTTC
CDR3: CATSKLSSGLNNEQFF

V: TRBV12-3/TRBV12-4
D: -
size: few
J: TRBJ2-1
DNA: TGTGCCAGCAGTTCAGGGGGGAGCTCCTACAATGAGCAGTTCTTC
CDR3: CASSSGGSSYNEQFF

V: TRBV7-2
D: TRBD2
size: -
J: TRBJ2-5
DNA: TGTGCCAGCAGCTGGGGACTAGCGGGGGGGCCGAAAGAGACCCAGTACTTC
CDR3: CASSWGLAGGPKETQYF

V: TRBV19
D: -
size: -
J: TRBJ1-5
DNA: TGTGCCAGTAGTATGTCGGGCAATCAGCCCCAGCATTTT
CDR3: CASSMSGNQPQHF

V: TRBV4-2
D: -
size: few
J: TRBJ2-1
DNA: TGTGCCAGCAGTAAAAACAATGAGCAGTTCTTC
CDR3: CASSKNNEQFF

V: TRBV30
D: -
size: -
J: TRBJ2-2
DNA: TGTGCTGGAGGACGGCTGAACACCGGGGAGCTGTTTTTT
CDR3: CAGGRLNTGELFF

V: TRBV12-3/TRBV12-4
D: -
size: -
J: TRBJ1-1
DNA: TGTGCCAGCAGTTTCAGTACAGCGAACACTGAAGCTTTCTTT
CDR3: CASSFSTANTEAFF

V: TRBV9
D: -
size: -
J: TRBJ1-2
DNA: TGTGCCAGCAGCGTAGGGGGAACCCACTATGGCTACACCTTC
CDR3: CASSVGGTHYGYTF

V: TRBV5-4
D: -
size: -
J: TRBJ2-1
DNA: TGTGCCAGCAGCTTCCTCTTACAGGGAGGGTCTCCTAATGAGCAGTTCTTC
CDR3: CASSFLLQGGSPNEQFF

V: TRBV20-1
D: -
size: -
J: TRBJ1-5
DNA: TGCAGTGCTAGACCCGAAGGTCAGCCCCAGCATTTT
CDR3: CSARPEGQPQHF

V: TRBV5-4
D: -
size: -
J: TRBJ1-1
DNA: TGTGCCAGCAGAATTATAGGGATGACTAAAGCTTTCTTT
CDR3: CASRIIGMTKAFF

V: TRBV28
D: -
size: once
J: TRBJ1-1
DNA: TGTGCCAGCAACAGGGCGATGAACACTGAAGCTTTCTTT
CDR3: CASNRAMNTEAFF

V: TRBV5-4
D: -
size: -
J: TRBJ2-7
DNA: TGTGCCAGCAGCTCCCCCGACGGGGGTCGCGCCGAGCAGTACTTC
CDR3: CASSSPDGGRAEQYF

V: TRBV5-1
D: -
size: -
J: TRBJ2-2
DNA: TGCGCCAGCAGCTTGGAAGGGAACACCGGGGAGCTGTTTTTT
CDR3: CASSLEGNTGELFF

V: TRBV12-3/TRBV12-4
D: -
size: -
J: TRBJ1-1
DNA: TGTGCCAGCAGTCGTAGCGACAGGATGAACACTGAAGCTTTCTTT
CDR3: CASSRSDRMNTEAFF

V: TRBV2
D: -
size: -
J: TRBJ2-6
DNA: TGTGCCAGCAGTGGTACCTCTGGGGCCAACGTCCTGACTTTC
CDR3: CASSGTSGANVLTF

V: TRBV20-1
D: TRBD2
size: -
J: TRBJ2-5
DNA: TGCAGTGCTTTAAGTCCTAGCGGGAGGGCCGGGGAGACCCAGTACTTC
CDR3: CSALSPSGRAGETQYF

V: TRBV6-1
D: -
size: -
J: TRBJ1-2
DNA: TGTGCCAGCAGTAGCTACCGGGACACCACTAACTATGGCTACACCTTC
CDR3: CASSSYRDTTNYGYTF

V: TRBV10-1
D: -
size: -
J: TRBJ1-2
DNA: TGCGCCAGCAGTGAGCGGGGGGACTATGGCTACACCTTC
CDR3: CASSERGDYGYTF

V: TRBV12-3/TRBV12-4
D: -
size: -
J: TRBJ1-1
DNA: TGTGCCAGCAGTTTAATCGCGTCAGGGAACACTGAAGCTTTCTTT
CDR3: CASSLIASGNTEAFF

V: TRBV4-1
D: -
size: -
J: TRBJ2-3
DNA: TGCGCCAGCAGTCAGATCGGGGCTACGGCAGATACGCAGTATTTT
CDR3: CASSQIGATADTQYF